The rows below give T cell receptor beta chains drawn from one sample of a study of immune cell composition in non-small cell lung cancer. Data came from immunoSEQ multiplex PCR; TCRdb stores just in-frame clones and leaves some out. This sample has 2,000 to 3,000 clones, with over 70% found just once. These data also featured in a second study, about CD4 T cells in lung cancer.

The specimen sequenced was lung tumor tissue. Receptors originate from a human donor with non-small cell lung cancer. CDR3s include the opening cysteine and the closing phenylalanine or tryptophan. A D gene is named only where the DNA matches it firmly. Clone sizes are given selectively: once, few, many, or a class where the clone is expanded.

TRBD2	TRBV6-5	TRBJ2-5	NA	CASSYSGTSGQETQYF	TGTGCCAGCAGTTACTCTGGGACTAGCGGCCAAGAGACCCAGTACTTC
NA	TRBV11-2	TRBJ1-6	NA	CASSSRTDNSPLHF	TGTGCCAGCAGCTCCCGGACAGACAATTCACCCCTCCACTTT
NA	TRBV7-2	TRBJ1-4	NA	CASSYRNEKLFF	TGTGCCAGCAGTTACAGAAATGAAAAACTGTTTTTT
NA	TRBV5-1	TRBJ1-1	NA	CASSLEDMNTEAFF	TGCGCCAGCAGCTTGGAAGACATGAACACTGAAGCTTTCTTT
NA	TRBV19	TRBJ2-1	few	CASSMGAEIYNEQFF	TGTGCCAGTAGTATGGGAGCGGAAATTTACAATGAGCAGTTCTTC
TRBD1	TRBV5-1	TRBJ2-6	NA	CASSLPGQSSSGANVLTF	TGCGCCAGCAGCTTGCCGGGACAGTCTTCTTCTGGGGCCAACGTCCTGACTTTC
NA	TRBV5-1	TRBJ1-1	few	CASSRERATNTEAFF	TGCGCCAGCAGCCGCGAGAGGGCCACGAACACTGAAGCTTTCTTT
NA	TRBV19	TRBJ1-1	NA	CASSPRENTEAFF	TGTGCCAGTAGTCCCCGAGAGAACACTGAAGCTTTCTTT
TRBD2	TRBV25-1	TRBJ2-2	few	CASSEKSTSFTGELFF	TGTGCCAGCAGTGAAAAATCGACTAGCTTCACCGGGGAGCTGTTTTTT
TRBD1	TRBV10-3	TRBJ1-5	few	CAIQQGAHQPQHF	TGTGCCATCCAACAGGGGGCACATCAGCCCCAGCATTTT
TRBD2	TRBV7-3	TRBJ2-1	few	CASSLGASGRNEQFF	TGTGCCAGCAGCTTGGGGGCTAGCGGGAGGAATGAGCAGTTCTTC
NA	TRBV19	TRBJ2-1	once	CASHKGEAYNEQFF	TGTGCCAGTCATAAGGGGGAAGCTTACAATGAGCAGTTCTTC
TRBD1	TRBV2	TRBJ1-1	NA	CASRSGTGDRAEAFF	TGTGCCAGCAGATCCGGGACAGGGGACCGAGCTGAAGCTTTCTTT
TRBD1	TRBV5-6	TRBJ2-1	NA	CASSWGTVNEQFF	TGTGCCAGCAGCTGGGGGACAGTAAATGAGCAGTTCTTC
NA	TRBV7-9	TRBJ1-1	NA	CASSFQGSNTEAFF	TGTGCCAGCAGCTTTCAGGGATCGAACACTGAAGCTTTCTTT
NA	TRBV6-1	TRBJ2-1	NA	CASRRDISYNEQFF	TGTGCCAGCAGGAGGGACATCTCCTACAATGAGCAGTTCTTC
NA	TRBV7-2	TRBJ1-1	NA	CASSLGGPEAFF	TGTGCCAGCAGCTTAGGGGGCCCAGAGGCTTTCTTT
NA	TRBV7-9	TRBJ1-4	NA	CASSFFGDLNEKLFF	TGTGCCAGCAGCTTTTTCGGGGACTTAAATGAAAAACTGTTTTTT
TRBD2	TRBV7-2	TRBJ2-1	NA	CASSSGLAGGYEQFF	TGTGCCAGCAGCTCCGGACTAGCGGGAGGGTATGAGCAGTTCTTC
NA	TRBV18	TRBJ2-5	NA	CASSPLAKETQYF	TGTGCCAGCTCACCATTGGCCAAAGAGACCCAGTACTTC
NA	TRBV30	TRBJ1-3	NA	CAWSVLKMGGDTIYF	TGTGCCTGGAGTGTCCTAAAAATGGGAGGGGACACCATATATTTT
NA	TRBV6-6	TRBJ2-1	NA	CASSRDSYNEQFF	TGTGCCAGCAGCCGGGACTCCTACAATGAGCAGTTCTTC
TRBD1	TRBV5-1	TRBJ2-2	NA	CASSWDRAAGELFF	TGCGCCAGCAGCTGGGACAGGGCGGCGGGGGAGCTGTTTTTT
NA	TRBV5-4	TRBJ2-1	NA	CASSLVWQGGNEQFF	TGTGCCAGCAGCTTGGTTTGGCAGGGGGGTAATGAGCAGTTCTTC
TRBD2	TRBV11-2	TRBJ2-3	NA	CASSPGTSGSRTDTQYF	TGTGCCAGCAGCCCTGGGACTAGCGGGAGCCGAACAGATACGCAGTATTTT
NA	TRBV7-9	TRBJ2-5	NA	CASSLGMASWEQYF	TGTGCCAGCAGCTTAGGGATGGCCTCGTGGGAGCAGTACTTC
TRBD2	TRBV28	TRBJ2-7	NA	CASSLGGRGYEQYF	TGTGCCAGCAGTTTGGGCGGGAGAGGGTACGAGCAGTACTTC
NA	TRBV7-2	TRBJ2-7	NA	CASNIGAGGAYEQYF	TGTGCCAGCAACATAGGAGCTGGGGGCGCCTACGAGCAGTACTTC
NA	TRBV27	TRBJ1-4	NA	CASSFRGRGEKLFF	TGTGCCAGCAGTTTCCGGGGGAGGGGTGAAAAACTGTTTTTT
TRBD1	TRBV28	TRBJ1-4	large	CASSPFGQGDEKLFF	TGTGCCAGCAGCCCCTTCGGGCAGGGGGATGAAAAACTGTTTTTT
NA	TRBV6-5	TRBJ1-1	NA	CASSPKTPNTEAFF	TGTGCCAGCAGCCCAAAGACACCGAACACTGAAGCTTTCTTT
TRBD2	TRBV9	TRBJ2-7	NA	CASSVGAGVQGEQYF	TGTGCCAGCAGCGTAGGGGCGGGAGTCCAAGGCGAGCAGTACTTC
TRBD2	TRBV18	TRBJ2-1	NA	CASSPLGLAGSSNNEQFF	TGTGCCAGCTCACCACTGGGACTAGCGGGATCGTCTAACAATGAGCAGTTCTTC
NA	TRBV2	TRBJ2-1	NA	CASSSHTRQDYNEQFF	TGTGCCAGCAGTTCGCACACAAGACAGGATTACAATGAGCAGTTCTTC
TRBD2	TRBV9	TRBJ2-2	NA	CASSVVVAGVVGELFF	TGTGCCAGCAGCGTAGTGGTAGCGGGAGTTGTTGGGGAGCTGTTTTTT
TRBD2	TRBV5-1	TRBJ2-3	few	CASSPTSGFTDTQYF	TGCGCCAGCAGCCCGACTAGCGGATTCACAGATACGCAGTATTTT
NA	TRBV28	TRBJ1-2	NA	CATLWGGFYGYTF	TGTGCCACCCTTTGGGGGGGCTTCTATGGCTACACCTTC
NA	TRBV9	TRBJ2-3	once	CASSVEAGRSPDTQYF	TGTGCCAGCAGCGTAGAGGCGGGGAGAAGTCCAGATACGCAGTATTTT
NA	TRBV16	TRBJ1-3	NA	CASSQSRLSGNTIYF	TGTGCCAGCAGCCAATCTCGTCTCTCTGGAAACACCATATATTTT
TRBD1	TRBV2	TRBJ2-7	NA	CAKGQGPYEQYF	TGTGCCAAAGGACAGGGGCCCTACGAGCAGTACTTC
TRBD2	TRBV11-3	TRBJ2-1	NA	CASSGRAGTSGSNEQFF	TGTGCCAGCAGCGGACGCGCCGGGACTAGCGGGAGCAATGAGCAGTTCTTC
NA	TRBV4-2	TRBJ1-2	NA	CASSQETQGYYGYTF	TGTGCCAGCAGCCAAGAAACGCAGGGATACTATGGCTACACCTTC
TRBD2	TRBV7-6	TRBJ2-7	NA	CASSTEPGLASEQYF	TGTGCCAGCAGCACAGAACCGGGACTAGCTTCCGAGCAGTACTTC
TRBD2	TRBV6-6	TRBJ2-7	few	CASSRTGTSNYEQYF	TGTGCCAGCAGCCGTACCGGGACTAGCAACTACGAGCAGTACTTC
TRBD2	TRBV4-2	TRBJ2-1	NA	CASSPVAGGPNEQFF	TGTGCCAGCAGCCCAGTAGCGGGAGGGCCCAATGAGCAGTTCTTC
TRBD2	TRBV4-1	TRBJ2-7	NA	CASSQDASGSSYEQYF	TGCGCCAGCAGCCAAGACGCCAGCGGGAGCTCCTACGAGCAGTACTTC
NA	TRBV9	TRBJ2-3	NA	CASSQTVEVGRAGDTQYF	TGTGCCAGCAGTCAGACAGTTGAGGTCGGAAGGGCCGGAGATACGCAGTATTTT
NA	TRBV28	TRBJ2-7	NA	CASSLSASGGGEQYF	TGTGCCAGCAGTTTATCGGCTAGCGGAGGGGGGGAGCAGTACTTC
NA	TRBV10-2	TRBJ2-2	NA	CASRGWGLGGELFF	TGCGCCAGCCGTGGCTGGGGGCTTGGCGGGGAGCTGTTTTTT
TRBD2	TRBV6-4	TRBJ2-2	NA	CASSDSAGDTGELFF	TGTGCCAGCAGTGACTCTGCGGGAGACACCGGGGAGCTGTTTTTT
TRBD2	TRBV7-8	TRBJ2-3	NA	CASSRDPIAGATDTQYF	TGTGCCAGCAGCCGAGATCCAATAGCGGGAGCGACAGATACGCAGTATTTT
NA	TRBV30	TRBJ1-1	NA	CAWSVRAEAFF	TGTGCCTGGAGTGTACGAGCTGAAGCTTTCTTT
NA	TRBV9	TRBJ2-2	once	CASSVDLAGELFF	TGTGCCAGCAGCGTCGATCTAGCCGGGGAGCTGTTTTTT
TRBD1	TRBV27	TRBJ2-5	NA	CASPGQGQETQYF	TGTGCCAGCCCCGGACAGGGGCAAGAGACCCAGTACTTC
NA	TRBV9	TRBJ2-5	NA	CASSFRAEGKETQYF	TGTGCCAGCAGCTTCCGAGCGGAGGGGAAAGAGACCCAGTACTTC
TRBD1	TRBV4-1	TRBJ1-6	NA	CASSRQGHRGRDSPLHF	TGCGCCAGCAGCCGACAAGGACACAGGGGGCGCGATTCACCCCTCCACTTT
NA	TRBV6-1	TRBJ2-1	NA	CASSESRNGRLFF	TGTGCCAGCAGTGAAAGTCGGAACGGGAGACTGTTCTTC
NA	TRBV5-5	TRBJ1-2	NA	CASSSLLGGYGYTF	TGTGCCAGCAGCTCTCTCCTCGGGGGCTATGGCTACACCTTC
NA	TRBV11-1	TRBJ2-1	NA	CASRFGQFGNEQFF	TGTGCCAGCAGATTCGGACAGTTCGGGAATGAGCAGTTCTTC
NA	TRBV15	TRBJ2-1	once	CATSRDLFNEQFF	TGTGCCACCAGCAGAGATCTCTTCAATGAGCAGTTCTTC